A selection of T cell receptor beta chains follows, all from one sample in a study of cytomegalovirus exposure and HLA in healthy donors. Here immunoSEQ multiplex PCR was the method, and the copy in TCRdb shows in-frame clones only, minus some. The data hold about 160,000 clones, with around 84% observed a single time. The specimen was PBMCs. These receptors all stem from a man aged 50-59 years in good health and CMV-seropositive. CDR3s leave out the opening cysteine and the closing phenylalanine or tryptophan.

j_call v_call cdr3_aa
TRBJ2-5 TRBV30 AWSRGSGGLQETQY
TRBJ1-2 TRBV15 ATSRDPSSSNYGYT
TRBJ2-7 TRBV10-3 AISESRQSHSYEQY
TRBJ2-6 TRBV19 ASKGRGEGANVLT
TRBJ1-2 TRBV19 ASGGQGARGYT
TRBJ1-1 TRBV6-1 ASNIQGAMGEAF
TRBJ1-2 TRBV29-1 SVADSLNYGYT
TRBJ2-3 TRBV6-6 ASRIGTRPTDTQY
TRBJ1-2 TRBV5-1 ASSSDRDGYT
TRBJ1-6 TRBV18 ASSPDRGRSPLH
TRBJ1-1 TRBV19 ASRPMSGFSEAF
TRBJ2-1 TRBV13 ASSPRTSGRAEEQF
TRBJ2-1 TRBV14 ASSQGAGVRPEQF
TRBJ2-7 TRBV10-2 ASSESFTRTGKYEQY
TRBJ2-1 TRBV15 ATSRDFVVVGGTGLATVNEQF
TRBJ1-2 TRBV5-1 ASSSQGVVGYT
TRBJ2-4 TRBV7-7 ASSQLLARAKNIQY
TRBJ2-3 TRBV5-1 ASSVQGASTDTQY
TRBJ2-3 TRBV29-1 SVGRMDTQY
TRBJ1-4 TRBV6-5 ASSAKTATNEKLF
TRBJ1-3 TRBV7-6 ASSFRQGNGNTIY
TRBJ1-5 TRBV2 ASSDGEGYSNQPQH
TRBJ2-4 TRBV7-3 ASSRGQGGKNIQY
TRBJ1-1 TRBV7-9 ASSPAGTGGRTEAF
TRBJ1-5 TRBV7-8 ASSPGVINQPQH
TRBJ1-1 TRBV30 AWSLPPPTGVNTEAF
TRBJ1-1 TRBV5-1 ASSPRQGAVNTEAF
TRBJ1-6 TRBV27 ASSLGGEETGVIGTGVSPLH
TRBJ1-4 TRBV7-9 ASSLTQGKEKLF
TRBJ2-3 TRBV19 ASSPRTSRTDTQY
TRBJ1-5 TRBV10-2 ASAPGQGSGNQPQH
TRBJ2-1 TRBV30 AWRDPGGSYNEQF
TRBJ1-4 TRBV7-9 ASSPTRDRVLWTNEKLF